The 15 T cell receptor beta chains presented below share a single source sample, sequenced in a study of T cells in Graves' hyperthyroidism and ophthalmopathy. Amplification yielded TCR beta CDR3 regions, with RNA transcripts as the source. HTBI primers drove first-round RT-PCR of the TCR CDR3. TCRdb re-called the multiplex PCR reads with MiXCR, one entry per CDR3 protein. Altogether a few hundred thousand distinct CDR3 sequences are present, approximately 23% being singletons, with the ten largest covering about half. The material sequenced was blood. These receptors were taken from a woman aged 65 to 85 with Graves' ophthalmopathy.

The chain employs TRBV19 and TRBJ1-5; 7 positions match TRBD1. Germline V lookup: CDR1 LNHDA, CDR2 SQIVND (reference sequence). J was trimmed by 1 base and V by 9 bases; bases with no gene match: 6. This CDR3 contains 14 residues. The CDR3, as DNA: TGTGCCAGCACAGGGGTGATGAGCAATCAGCCCCAGCATTTT. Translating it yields CASTGVMSNQPQHF.

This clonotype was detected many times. The CDR3 reads CASSSPGQKGTDTQYF. CDR3 DNA sequence: TGTGCCAGCAGTTCCCCGGGACAAAAAGGCACAGATACGCAGTATTTT. V usage is TRBV28 and J usage is TRBJ2-3; possibly TRBD1 for D (6 bases). Germline CDR1 MDHEN, CDR2 SYDVKM. The CDR3 runs to 16 residues. Trimming removed 4 bases at V and 1 base at J, with 15 bases between.

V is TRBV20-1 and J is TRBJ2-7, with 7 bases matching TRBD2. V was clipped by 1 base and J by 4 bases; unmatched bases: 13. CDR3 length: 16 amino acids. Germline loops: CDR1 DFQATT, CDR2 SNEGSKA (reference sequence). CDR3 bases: TGCAGTGCTAGAGGCCTCCTCGGCGGGAGTTCTTACGAGCAGTACTTC. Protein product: CSARGLLGGSSYEQYF.

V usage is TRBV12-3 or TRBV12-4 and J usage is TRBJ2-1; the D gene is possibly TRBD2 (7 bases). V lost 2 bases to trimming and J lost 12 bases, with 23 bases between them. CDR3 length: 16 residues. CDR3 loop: CASSLSRTRGLRGQFF. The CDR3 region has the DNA TGTGCCAGCAGTTTAAGTCGGACTAGGGGGTTGCGGGGGCAGTTCTTC.

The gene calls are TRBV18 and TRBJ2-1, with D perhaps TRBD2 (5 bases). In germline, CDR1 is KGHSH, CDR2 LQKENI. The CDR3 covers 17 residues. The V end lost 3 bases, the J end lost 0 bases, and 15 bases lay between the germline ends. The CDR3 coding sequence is TGTGCCAGCTCACCCTTGGTTCCGGGATCCTCCTACAATGAGCAGTTCTTC. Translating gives CASSPLVPGSSYNEQFF.

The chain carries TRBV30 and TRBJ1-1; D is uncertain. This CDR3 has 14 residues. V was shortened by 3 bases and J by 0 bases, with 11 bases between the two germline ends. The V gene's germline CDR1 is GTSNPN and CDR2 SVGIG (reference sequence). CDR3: CAWSAQVLNTEAFF. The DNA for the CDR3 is TGTGCCTGGAGCGCTCAGGTCCTGAACACTGAAGCTTTCTTT.

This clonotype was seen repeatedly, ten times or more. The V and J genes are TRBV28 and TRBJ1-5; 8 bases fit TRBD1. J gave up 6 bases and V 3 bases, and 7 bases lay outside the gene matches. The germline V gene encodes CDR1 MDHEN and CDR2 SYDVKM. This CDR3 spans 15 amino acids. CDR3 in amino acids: CASSFPGGRIQPQHF. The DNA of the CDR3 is TGTGCCAGCAGTTTTCCAGGGGGCCGGATTCAGCCCCAGCATTTT.

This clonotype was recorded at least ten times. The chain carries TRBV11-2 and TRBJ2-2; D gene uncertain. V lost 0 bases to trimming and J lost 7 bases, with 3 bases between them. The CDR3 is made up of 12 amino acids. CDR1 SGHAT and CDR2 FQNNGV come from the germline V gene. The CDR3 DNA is TGTGCCAGCAGCTTAGACGTCGGGGAGCTGTTTTTT. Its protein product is CASSLDVGELFF.

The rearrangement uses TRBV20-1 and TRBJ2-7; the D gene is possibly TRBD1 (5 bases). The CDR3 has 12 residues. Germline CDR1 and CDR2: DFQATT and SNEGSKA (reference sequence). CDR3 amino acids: CSADPGIYEQYF. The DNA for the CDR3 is TGCAGCGCAGACCCAGGGATCTACGAGCAGTACTTC.

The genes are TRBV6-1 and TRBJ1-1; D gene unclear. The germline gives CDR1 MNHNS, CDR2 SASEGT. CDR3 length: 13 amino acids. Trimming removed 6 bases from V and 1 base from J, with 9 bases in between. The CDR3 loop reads CASRVKRNTEAFF. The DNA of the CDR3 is TGTGCCAGCAGGGTTAAGAGGAACACTGAAGCTTTCTTT.

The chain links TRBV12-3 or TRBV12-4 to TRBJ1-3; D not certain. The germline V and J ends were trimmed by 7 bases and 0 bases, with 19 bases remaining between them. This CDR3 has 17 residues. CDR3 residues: CASTTGRPQLSGNTIYF. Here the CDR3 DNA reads TGTGCCAGCACTACCGGGAGACCACAACTCTCTGGAAACACCATATATTTT.

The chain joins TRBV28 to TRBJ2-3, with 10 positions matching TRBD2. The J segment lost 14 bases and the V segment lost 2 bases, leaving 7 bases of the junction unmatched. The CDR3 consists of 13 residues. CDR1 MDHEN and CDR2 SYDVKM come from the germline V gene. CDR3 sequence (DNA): TGTGCCAGCAGTTTAGTTAGCGGGAGGACGTTGTATTTT. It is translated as CASSLVSGRTLYF.

CDR3 sequence: CASKPFRHNTEAFF. In DNA form, the CDR3 reads TGTGCCAGCAAACCCTTTCGTCATAACACTGAAGCTTTCTTT. The rearrangement links TRBV27 to TRBJ1-1; D unclear. The CDR3 has 14 amino acids. Trimming took 7 bases from V and 2 from J, leaving 14 bases between them. The germline V gene encodes CDR1 MNHEY and CDR2 SMNVEV (reference sequence).

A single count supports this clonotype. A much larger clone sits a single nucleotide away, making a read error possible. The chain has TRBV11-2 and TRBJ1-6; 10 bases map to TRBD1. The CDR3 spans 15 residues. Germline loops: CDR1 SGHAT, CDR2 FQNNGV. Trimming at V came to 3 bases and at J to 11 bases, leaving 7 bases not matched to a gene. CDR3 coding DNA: TGTGCCAGCAGCTTGGTGACAGGGGGCAATCCACCCCTCCACTTT. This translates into CASSLVTGGNPPLHF.

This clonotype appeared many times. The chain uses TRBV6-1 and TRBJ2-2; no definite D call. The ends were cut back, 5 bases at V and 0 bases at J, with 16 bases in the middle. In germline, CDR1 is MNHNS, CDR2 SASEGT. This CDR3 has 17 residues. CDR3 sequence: CASSYGLTPPNTGELFF. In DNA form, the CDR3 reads TGTGCCAGCAGTTACGGGCTTACCCCTCCGAACACCGGGGAGCTGTTTTTT.